This entry features one T cell receptor (beta chain) sequence. Its antigen is still unknown. Germline V gene data show CDR1 as MDHEN and CDR2 as SYDVKM. CDR3 size: 17 residues. V shed 6 bases, J shed 1 base, and the junction held 14 bases outside the gene matches. The sample is drawn from a study of PD-1 blockade in mismatch repair-deficient tumors. TCR sequencing covered a few patients who responded to pembrolizumab. Sequencing used immunoSEQ multiplex PCR; TCRdb keeps in-frame clones, though not all of them. The sample shows approximately 25,000 clones, nearly 85% of them seen only once. Findings and caveats of the study: Tumor-resident clones, often absent from pretreatment blood, expanded after pembrolizumab and then contracted.

Here the sequenced sample was peripheral blood, taken 12 weeks after starting pembrolizumab. V gene TRBV28 combines with J gene TRBJ2-7, with 8 bases that match TRBD2. This sequence was found in an adult with mismatch repair-deficient cancer. CDR3 bases: TGTGCCAGCAGCCACGATTTCAGCGGGAGAGGGTCCTACGAGCAGTACTTC. As protein: CASSHDFSGRGSYEQYF. Filled out from reference TRBV28 and TRBJ2-7, the complete variable domain reads DVKVTQSSRYLVKRTGEKVFLECVQDMDHENMFWYRQDPGLGLRLIYFSYDVKMKEKGDIPEGYSVSREKKERFSLILESASTNQTSMYLCASSHDFSGRGSYEQYFGPGTRLTVT.